This TCR beta chain is drawn from a study of blood T cell repertoires in COVID-19. The CDR3 has 16 amino acids. Trimming cost V 1 base and J 1 base, with 13 bases left between them. In germline, CDR1 is MNHNS, CDR2 SASEGT. In the original processing: Reference gene primer amplification gave nucleated cell count estimates. The method was immunoSEQ multiplex PCR; TCRdb's version includes in-frame clones alone and lacks a portion of them. That table gives V, J and clone size, and the DNA gave D and trimming. The repertoire holds roughly 120,000 clones, with around nine tenths as singletons. The V and J genes are TRBV6-1 and TRBJ1-1, with D possibly TRBD1 on 6 matching bases. This clonotype originated in a woman aged 45 to 65 with acute or convalescent COVID-19. The sequenced sample was peripheral blood. CDR3: CASSEGWGRGNTEAFF. The CDR3 DNA is TGTGCCAGCAGTGAAGGATGGGGCAGGGGGAACACTGAAGCTTTCTTT.